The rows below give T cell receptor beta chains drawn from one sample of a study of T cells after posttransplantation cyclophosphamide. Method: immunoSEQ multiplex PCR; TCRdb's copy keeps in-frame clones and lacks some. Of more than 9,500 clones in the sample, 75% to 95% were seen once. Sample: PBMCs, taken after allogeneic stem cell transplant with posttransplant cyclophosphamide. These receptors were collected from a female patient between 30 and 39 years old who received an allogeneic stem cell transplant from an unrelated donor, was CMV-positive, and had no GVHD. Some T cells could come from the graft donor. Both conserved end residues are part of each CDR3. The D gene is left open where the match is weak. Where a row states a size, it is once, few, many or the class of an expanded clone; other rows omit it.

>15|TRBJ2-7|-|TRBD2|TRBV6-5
TGTGCCAGCAGTTACTCAGGACTAGTGTTGTTCGAGCAGTACTTC
CASSYSGLVLFEQYF
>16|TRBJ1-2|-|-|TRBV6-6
TGTGCCAGCAGTCTCCGTGGAGACGGAGGCCTCTATGGCTACACCTTC
CASSLRGDGGLYGYTF
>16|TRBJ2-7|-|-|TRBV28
TGTGCCAGCAGTTTGCTCCGCGGGACCCCCCTCTACGAGCAGTACTTC
CASSLLRGTPLYEQYF
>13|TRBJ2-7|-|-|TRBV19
TGTGCCAGTAGCGCGGGTAGCTCCTACGAGCAGTACTTC
CASSAGSSYEQYF
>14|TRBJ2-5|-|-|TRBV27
TGTGCCAGCAGTCGAACGACAGGACGAGAGACCCAGTACTTC
CASSRTTGRETQYF
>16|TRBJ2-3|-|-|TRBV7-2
TGTGCCAGCAGCCCCCTCCTACGTCATAGCACAGATACGCAGTATTTT
CASSPLLRHSTDTQYF
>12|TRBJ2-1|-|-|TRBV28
TGTGCCAGCCGGGGAGGCTACAATGAGCAGTTCTTC
CASRGGYNEQFF
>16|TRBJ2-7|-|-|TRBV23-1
TGCGCCAGCAGTCAACCAACAGGGCAAAGGCCGCACGAGCAGTACTTC
CASSQPTGQRPHEQYF
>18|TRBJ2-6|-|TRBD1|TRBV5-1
TGCGCCAGCAGCCACCCGACAGGGTTTCCCTCTGGGGCCAACGTCCTGACTTTC
CASSHPTGFPSGANVLTF
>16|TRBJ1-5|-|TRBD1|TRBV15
TGTGCCACCAGCAGCGTGGGACAGGGGGACGGGCAGCCCCAGCATTTT
CATSSVGQGDGQPQHF
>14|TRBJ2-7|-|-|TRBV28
TGTGCCAGCAGTTTGCCCTGGACTGCCTACGAGCAGTACTTC
CASSLPWTAYEQYF
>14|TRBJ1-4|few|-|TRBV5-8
TGTGCCAGCAGCTTGTCAGGGACTGGGGAAAAACTGTTTTTT
CASSLSGTGEKLFF
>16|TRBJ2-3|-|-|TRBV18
TGTGCCAGCTCAGCAACTAGCACCAGTAGCACAGATACGCAGTATTTT
CASSATSTSSTDTQYF
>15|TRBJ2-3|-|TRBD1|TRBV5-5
TGTGCCAGCAGTAACGGACAGGGGCCCGGAGCTACGCAGTATTTT
CASSNGQGPGATQYF
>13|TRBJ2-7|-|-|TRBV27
TGTGCCAGCAGTTTAACGGTACCCTACGAGCAGTACTTC
CASSLTVPYEQYF
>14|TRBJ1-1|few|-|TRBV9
TGTGCCAGCAGCGTAGACCCCTTCACACCTGAAGCTTTCTTT
CASSVDPFTPEAFF
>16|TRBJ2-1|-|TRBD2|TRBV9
TGTGCCAGCAGCGTCGAGGCGGGGGGGCCGGGTGATGAGCAGTTCTTC
CASSVEAGGPGDEQFF
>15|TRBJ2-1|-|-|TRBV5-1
TGCGCCAGCACCCCGTTCTTCGGGACACCGAATGAGCAGTTCTTC
CASTPFFGTPNEQFF
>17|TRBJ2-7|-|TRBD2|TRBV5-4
TGTGCCAGCAGGAACGGACTAGCGGGTAGTGAGGTCAACGAGCAGTACTTC
CASRNGLAGSEVNEQYF
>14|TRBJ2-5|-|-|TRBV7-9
TGTGCCAGCAGCCAAGGACTGGGGTCAAGGGAGCAGTACTTC
CASSQGLGSREQYF
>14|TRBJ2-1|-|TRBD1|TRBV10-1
TGCGCCAGCAGTGAGTCGCAGACAGGGCGGGAGCAGTTCTTC
CASSESQTGREQFF
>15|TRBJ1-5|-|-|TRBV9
TGTGCCAGCAGCGCTGGCTGGGCTAGCAATCAGCCCCAGCATTTT
CASSAGWASNQPQHF
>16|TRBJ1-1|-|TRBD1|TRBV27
TGTGCCAGCAGTTTATTAGGCAAGGGGACAGTAACTGAAGCTTTCTTT
CASSLLGKGTVTEAFF
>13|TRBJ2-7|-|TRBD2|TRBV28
TGTGCCAGCAGTGTAGCGGGAGATAACGTGCAGTACTTC
CASSVAGDNVQYF
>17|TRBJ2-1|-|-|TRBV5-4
TGTGCCAGCAGCTTGGGGGGGACTCAGAGCTCCTACAATGAGCAGTTCTTC
CASSLGGTQSSYNEQFF
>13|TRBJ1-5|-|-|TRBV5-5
TGTGCCAGCAGCTTCAGGGGAGATCAGCCCCAGCATTTT
CASSFRGDQPQHF
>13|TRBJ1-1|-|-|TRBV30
TGTGCCTGGAGCGAGCCTATGAACACTGAAGCTTTCTTT
CAWSEPMNTEAFF
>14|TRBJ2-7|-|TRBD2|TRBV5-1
TGCGCCAGCAGCATAACTAGCGGCAACTACGAGCAGTACTTC
CASSITSGNYEQYF
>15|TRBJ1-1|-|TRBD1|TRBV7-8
TGTGCCAGCAGCTTGCGGGGGACAGGGAACACTGAAGCTTTCTTT
CASSLRGTGNTEAFF
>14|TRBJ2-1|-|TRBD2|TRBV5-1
TGCGCCAGCAGGGGGACTAGCGGGAACAATGAGCAGTTCTTC
CASRGTSGNNEQFF
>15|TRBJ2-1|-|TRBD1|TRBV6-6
TGTGCCAGCAGCCAGACAGGGGTCGCCTACAATGAGCAGTTCTTC
CASSQTGVAYNEQFF